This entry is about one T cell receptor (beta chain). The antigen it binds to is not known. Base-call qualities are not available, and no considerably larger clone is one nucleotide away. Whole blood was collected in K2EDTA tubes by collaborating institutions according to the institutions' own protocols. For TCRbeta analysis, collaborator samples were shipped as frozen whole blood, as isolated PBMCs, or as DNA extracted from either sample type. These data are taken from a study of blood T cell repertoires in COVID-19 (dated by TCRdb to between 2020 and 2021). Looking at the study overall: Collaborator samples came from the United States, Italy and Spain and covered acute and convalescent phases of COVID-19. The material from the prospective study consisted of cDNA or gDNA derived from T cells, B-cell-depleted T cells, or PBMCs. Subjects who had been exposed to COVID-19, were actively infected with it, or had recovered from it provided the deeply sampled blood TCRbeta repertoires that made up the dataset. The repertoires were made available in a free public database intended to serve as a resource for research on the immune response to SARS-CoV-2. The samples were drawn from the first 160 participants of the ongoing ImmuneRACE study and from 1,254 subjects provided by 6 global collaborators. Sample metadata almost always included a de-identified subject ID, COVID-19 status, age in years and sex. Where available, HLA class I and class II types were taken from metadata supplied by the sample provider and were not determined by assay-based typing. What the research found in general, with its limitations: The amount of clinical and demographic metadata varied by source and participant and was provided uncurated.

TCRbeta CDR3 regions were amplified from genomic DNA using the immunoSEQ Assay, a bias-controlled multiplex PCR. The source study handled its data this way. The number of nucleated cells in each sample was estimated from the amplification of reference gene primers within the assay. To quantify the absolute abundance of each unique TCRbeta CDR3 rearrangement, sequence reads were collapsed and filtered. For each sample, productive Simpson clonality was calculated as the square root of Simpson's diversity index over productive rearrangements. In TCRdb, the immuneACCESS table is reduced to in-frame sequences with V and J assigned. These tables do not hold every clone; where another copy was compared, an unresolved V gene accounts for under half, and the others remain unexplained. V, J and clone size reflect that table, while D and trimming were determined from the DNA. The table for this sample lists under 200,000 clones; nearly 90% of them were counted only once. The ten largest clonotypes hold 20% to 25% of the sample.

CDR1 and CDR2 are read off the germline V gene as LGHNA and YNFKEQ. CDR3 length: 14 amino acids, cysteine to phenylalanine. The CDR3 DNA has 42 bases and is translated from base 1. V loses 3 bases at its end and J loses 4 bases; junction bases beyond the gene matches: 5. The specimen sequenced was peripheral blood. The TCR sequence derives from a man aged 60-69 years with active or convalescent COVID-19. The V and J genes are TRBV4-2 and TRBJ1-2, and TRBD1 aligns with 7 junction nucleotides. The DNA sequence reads TGTGCCAGCAGCCAGGACCGGGACAGCTATGGCTACACCTTC. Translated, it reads CASSQDRDSYGYTF.